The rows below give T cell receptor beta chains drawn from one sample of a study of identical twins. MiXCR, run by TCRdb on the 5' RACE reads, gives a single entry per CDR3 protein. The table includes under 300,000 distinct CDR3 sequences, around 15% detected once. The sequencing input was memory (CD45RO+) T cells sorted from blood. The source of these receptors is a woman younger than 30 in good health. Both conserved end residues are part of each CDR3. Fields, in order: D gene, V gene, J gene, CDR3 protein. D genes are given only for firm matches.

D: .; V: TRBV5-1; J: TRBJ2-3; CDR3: CASSFDAGSLTNTQYF
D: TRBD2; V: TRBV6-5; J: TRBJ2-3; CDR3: CASSYSAGGQTDTQYF
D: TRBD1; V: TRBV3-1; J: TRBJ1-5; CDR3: CASSFHRGISSNQPQHF
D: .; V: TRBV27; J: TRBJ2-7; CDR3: CASSPYGPAGQYF
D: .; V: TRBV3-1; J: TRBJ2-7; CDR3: CASSQDSLSYEQYF
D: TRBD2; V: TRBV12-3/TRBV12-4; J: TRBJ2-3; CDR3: CASSKAGAPDTQYF
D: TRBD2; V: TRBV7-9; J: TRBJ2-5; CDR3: CASSSSAGAGGSQYF
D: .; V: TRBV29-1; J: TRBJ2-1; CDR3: CSVDVGGYNEQFF
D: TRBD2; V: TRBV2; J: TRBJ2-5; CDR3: CASSANGGQETQYF
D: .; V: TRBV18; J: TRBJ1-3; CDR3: CASSPASSGNTIYF
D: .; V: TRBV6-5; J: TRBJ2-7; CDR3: CASSYGGEQYF
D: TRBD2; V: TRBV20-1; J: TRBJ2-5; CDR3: CSAPWVAGVETQYF
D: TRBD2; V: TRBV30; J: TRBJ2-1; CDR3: CAWKGLHNEQFF
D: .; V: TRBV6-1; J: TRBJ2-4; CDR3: CASRSGQLAKNIQYF
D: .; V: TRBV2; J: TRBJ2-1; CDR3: CASSDAVNEQFF
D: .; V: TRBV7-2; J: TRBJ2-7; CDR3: CASSRNSIGNYEQYF
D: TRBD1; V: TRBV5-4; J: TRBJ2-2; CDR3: CASSAGQVGRSSTGELFF
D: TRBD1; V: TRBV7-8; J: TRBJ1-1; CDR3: CASSFPGQGVEAFF
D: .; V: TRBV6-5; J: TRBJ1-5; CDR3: CASSFAGSNQPQHF
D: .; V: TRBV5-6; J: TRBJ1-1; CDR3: CASSSDQSGEAFF
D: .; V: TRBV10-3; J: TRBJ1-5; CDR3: CAIRSDTNQPQHF
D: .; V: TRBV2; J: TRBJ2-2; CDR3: CASRGLLNTGELFF
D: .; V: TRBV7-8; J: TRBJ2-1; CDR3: CASSLKRNEQFF
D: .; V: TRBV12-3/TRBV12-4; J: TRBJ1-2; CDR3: CASSSIGSLSYGYTF
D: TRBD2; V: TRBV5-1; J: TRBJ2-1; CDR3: CASSLSTSGSLGEQFF
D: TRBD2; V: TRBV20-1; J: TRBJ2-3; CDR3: CSASQWLAGGTSGTDTQYF
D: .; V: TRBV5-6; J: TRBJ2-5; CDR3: CASSLAMGTRETQYF
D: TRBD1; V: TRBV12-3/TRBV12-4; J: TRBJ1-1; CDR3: CASSFNRDSLEAFF
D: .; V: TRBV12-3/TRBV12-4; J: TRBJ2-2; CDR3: CASSLGTHTGELFF
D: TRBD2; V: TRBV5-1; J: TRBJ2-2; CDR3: CASSPRTSPGELFF
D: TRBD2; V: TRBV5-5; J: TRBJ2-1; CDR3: CASSPLARPNNEQFF
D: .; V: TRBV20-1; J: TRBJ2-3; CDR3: CSASSSGFRTDTQYF
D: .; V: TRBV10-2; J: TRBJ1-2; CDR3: CASSLGTTYGYTF
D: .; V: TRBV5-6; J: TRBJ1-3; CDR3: CASSSVAGNTIYF
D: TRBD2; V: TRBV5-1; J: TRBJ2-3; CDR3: CASSLLAGADTQYF
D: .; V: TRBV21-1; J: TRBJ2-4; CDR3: CASSTRRSLAKNIQYF
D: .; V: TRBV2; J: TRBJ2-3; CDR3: CASRQDPLGSDTQYF
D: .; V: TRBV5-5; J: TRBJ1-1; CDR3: CASSLAGALNTEAFF
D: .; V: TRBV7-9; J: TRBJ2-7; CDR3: CASSLSSNEQYF
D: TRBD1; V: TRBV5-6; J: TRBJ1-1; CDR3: CASSLVGYRGYAFF
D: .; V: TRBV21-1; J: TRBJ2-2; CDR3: CAVTGVSDHTGELFF
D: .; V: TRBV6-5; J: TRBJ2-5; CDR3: CASSSRGETQYF
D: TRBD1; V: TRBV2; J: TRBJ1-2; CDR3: CATLTGQGLGGYTF
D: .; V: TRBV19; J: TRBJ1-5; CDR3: CASSIGGGLNQPQHF
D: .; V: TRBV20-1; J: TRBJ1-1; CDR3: CSANGPSTTEAFF
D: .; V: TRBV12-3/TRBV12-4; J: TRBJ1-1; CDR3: CASSFSMTASLEAFF
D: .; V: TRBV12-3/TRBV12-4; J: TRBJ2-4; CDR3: CASSLAATLAKNIQYF
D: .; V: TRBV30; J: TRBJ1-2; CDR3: CAWAPSKNYGYTF
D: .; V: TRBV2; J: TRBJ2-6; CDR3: CASSSALSGANVLTF
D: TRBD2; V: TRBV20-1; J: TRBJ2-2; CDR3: CSAPLGLAWGGELFF
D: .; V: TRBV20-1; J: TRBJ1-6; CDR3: CSARPNPGQRVPLHF
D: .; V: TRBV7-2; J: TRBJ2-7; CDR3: CASSLSRDSLYEQYF
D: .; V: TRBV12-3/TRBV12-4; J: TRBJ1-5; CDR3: CASGQTVINQPQHF
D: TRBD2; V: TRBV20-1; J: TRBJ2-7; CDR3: CSARTGRTRDEQYF
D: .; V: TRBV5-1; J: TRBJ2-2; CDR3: CASRPGRGNTGELFF